This T cell receptor beta chain was sequenced in a study of blood T cell repertoires in COVID-19. Study information: PBMCs, B-cell-depleted T cells, or T cells were the source of the cDNA or gDNA that made up the material.

Repertoires were generated with immunoSEQ multiplex PCR, while TCRdb's copy carries only in-frame clones and drops some. This sample has around 300,000 clones; 86% occur once, and the top ten carry about 3%. The sample was peripheral blood. The clonotype comes from a woman aged 25-40 years with active or convalescent COVID-19.

The CDR3 DNA follows: TGTGCCAGCAGTAGACAGGGTGTAGCCTATAATTCACCCCTCCACTTT. Its protein is CASSRQGVAYNSPLHF. This rearrangement joins TRBV2 to TRBJ1-6; 7 nucleotides align to TRBD1. V trimming: 5 bases; J trimming: 2 bases; junction bases outside the gene matches: 6. CDR3 size: 16 residues. CDR1 is SNHLY, CDR2 FYNNEI, per germline.